Listed here are 10 T cell receptor beta chains from one sample, sequenced in a study of blood T cell repertoires in COVID-19. Using immunoSEQ multiplex PCR, the repertoire was profiled, and TCRdb retains in-frame clones only, with some absent. The data contain tens of thousands of clones, 60% to 80% of them singletons. The specimen sequenced was peripheral blood. The receptors come from a woman of 80 years or more with acute or convalescent COVID-19.

The chain joins TRBV3-1 (or the pseudogene TRBV3-2) to TRBJ2-5; D may be TRBD2 (5 bases). Germline V gene lookup returns CDR1 LGHDT and CDR2 YNNKEL (reference sequence). The CDR3 is 16 amino acids. V was cut by 4 bases and J by 5 bases, with 20 bases left in between. The CDR3, as DNA: TGTGCCAGCAGCCCTGACAATAGCGCGGTCCTTGAGACCCAGTACTTC. Its translation is CASSPDNSAVLETQYF.

The chain is built from TRBV14 and TRBJ1-2; D is possibly TRBD1 (6 bases). The CDR3 spans 13 residues. Per the germline V gene, CDR1 is SGHDN and CDR2 is FVKESK. The V and J ends lost 1 base and 7 bases respectively, with 10 bases between them. Here the CDR3 reads CASSQGTVGGYTF. CDR3 nucleotides: TGTGCCAGCAGCCAAGGGACAGTCGGTGGCTACACCTTC.

This chain connects TRBV5-1 to TRBJ2-1, with unresolved D. Trimming cost V 1 base and J 0 bases, with 8 bases left between them. The CDR3 totals 15 residues. Germline CDR1 reads SGHRS; CDR2 reads YFSETQ. This CDR3 reads CASSLIRSSYNEQFF. For the CDR3, the DNA is TGCGCCAGCAGCTTGATTAGGAGCTCCTACAATGAGCAGTTCTTC.

V is TRBV6-5 and J is TRBJ1-5; maybe TRBD1 (6 bases). The CDR3 spans 13 residues. CDR1 is MNHEY and CDR2 is SVGAGI in the germline V gene. V lost 7 bases, J lost 3 bases, and 10 bases lay in between. The CDR3 DNA reads as TGTGCCAGCATACAGGGTAACAATCAGCCCCAGCATTTT. This gives the protein CASIQGNNQPQHF.

This clone has a handful of counts. The chain combines TRBV5-1 with TRBJ2-1; D not resolved. Between the trimmed V and J ends, which lost 0 bases and 7 bases, there was a span of 14 bases. Germline V gives CDR1 SGHRS, CDR2 YFSETQ. The CDR3 totals 15 residues. DNA for the CDR3: TGCGCCAGCAGCTTGGTAGCCTCCACTGGGAATGAGCAGTTCTTC. As protein: CASSLVASTGNEQFF.

The rearrangement uses TRBV6-5 and TRBJ2-1; tentatively, D is TRBD1 (6 bases). Germline V gene data show CDR1 as MNHEY and CDR2 as SVGAGI. This CDR3 is built from 15 residues. V lost 6 bases and J lost 8, with 20 bases in between. The CDR3 DNA reads as TGTGCCAGCAGGCACCGACAGGTCGAACGGTATGAGCAGTTCTTC. Translation gives CASRHRQVERYEQFF.

This chain joins TRBV5-8 and TRBJ2-7; TRBD1 matches 7 bases. Germline V gene data show CDR1 as SGHTS and CDR2 as YDEGEE. Losses at the gene ends were 2 bases for V and 4 bases for J; bases not matched to a gene: 12. The CDR3 loop spans 16 amino acids. In DNA form, the CDR3 reads TGTGCCAGCAGCTTCTCCGGGACAGAAGGCTCTTACGAGCAGTACTTC. This sequence encodes CASSFSGTEGSYEQYF.

The chain carries TRBV6-6 and TRBJ2-1; 9 nucleotides match TRBD1. Germline V CDR1 and CDR2: MNHNY, SVGAGI (reference sequence). The V and J ends lost 6 bases and 9 bases, in that order; junction bases with no gene match: 6. This CDR3 has 13 amino acids. The CDR3 bases are TGTGCCAGCAGACACGGACAGGGGAGTGAGCAGTTCTTC. Translation gives CASRHGQGSEQFF.

This clone was recorded at least ten times. The rearrangement links TRBV4-2 to TRBJ1-4; D unclear. The CDR3 spans 13 residues. Germline V gene lookup returns CDR1 LGHNA and CDR2 YNFKEQ. V lost 1 base, J lost 8 bases, and 8 bases lay in between. The DNA of the CDR3 is TGTGCCAGCAGCCAAGGAGAAGAGGAAAAACTGTTTTTT. This translates into CASSQGEEEKLFF.

The genes are TRBV27 and TRBJ2-7, with 8 bases that match TRBD1. With 6 bases clipped from V and 2 bases from J, the junction kept 6 bases outside the gene matches. The CDR3 extends over 14 amino acids. Germline V lookup: CDR1 MNHEY, CDR2 SMNVEV (reference sequence). The CDR3 here is CASSPQDRAYEQYF. CDR3 DNA sequence: TGTGCCAGCAGCCCTCAGGACAGGGCCTACGAGCAGTACTTC.